This T cell receptor beta chain derives from a study of blood T cell repertoires in COVID-19. Whole-study context: The United States, Italy and Spain provided the acute and convalescent COVID-19 samples.

CDR1 and CDR2 (germline): LNHNV, YYDKDF (reference sequence). This CDR3 comprises 13 residues. The V and J ends lost 8 bases and 4 bases, in that order; junction bases with no gene match: 2. Original data processing: The assay estimated nucleated cells by amplifying reference gene primers. Some clones are missing from TCRdb's copy, which holds only in-frame ones; the method was immunoSEQ multiplex PCR. V and J calls and clone size are given by that table; D and trimming were obtained from the DNA. The table lists 350,000 to 400,000 clones, roughly nine tenths of them singletons. This clone came up once.

Sequenced input: PBMCs or T cells enriched from blood (not recorded which). The sequence derives from a woman in her twenties or thirties who had recovered from COVID-19. The chain recombines TRBV15 with TRBJ2-1; TRBD2 matches at 10 bases. The DNA for the CDR3 is TGTGCCACCGGACTAGCGGTATACAATGAGCAGTTCTTC. As protein: CATGLAVYNEQFF.